These 8 T cell receptor beta chains originate from one sample sequenced in a study of blood T cell repertoires in COVID-19. The protocol was immunoSEQ multiplex PCR, while the TCRdb copy is restricted to in-frame clones and leaves out a portion. The sample lists 300,000 to 450,000 clones, 75% to 90% seen once, with around 1% in the top ten. The sequenced material came from PBMCs or T cells enriched from blood (not recorded which). The source of these receptors is a man younger than 30 who had recovered from COVID-19.

The V gene is TRBV4-1, the J gene TRBJ2-7; D is undetermined. CDR1 is MGHRA and CDR2 is YSYEKL in the germline V gene. Between the trimmed V and J ends, which lost 1 base and 1 base, there was a span of 8 bases. This CDR3 is built from 14 residues. The CDR3 bases are TGCGCCAGCAGCCAAGGCAGGCAGTCCTACGAGCAGTACTTC. This sequence encodes CASSQGRQSYEQYF.

This chain connects TRBV19 to TRBJ1-1; D ambiguous. V dropped 5 bases and J dropped 5 bases, with 15 bases sitting between them. This CDR3 region has 14 residues. From germline, CDR1 is LNHDA and CDR2 SQIVND (reference sequence). The CDR3 region is CASSPGGPGTEAFF. The CDR3 bases are TGTGCCAGTAGTCCGGGAGGTCCCGGGACTGAAGCTTTCTTT.

J is TRBJ2-2 and V is TRBV5-1, with 8 bases identical to TRBD2. The germline V gene encodes CDR1 SGHRS and CDR2 YFSETQ. The CDR3 sequence is 16 residues long. V trimming: 9 bases; J trimming: 4 bases; junction bases outside the gene matches: 14. The CDR3 reads CATHTGGPSSTGELFF. The DNA of the CDR3 is TGCGCCACCCACACGGGGGGGCCTTCTAGCACCGGGGAGCTGTTTTTT.

The rearrangement links TRBV4-2 to TRBJ2-2; the match to TRBD2 covers 9 bases. This CDR3 spans 16 amino acids. Germline V gene sequence: CDR1 LGHNA, CDR2 YNFKEQ. V lost 0 bases to trimming and J lost 7 bases; unmatched junction nucleotides: 6. For the CDR3, the DNA is TGTGCCAGCAGCCAAGATCCGGCGGGAGGGATCGGGGAGCTGTTTTTT. Residues: CASSQDPAGGIGELFF.

This chain joins TRBV23-1 and TRBJ1-3, with 7 bases that match TRBD1. TRBV23-1 is designated an ORF whose function remains uncertain. There are 18 residues in the CDR3. J was trimmed by 0 bases and V by 2 bases; bases with no gene match: 10. The CDR3 region has the DNA TGCGCCAGCAGTCAAAAAATTATGACAGGGAGCTCTGGAAACACCATATATTTT. This translates into CASSQKIMTGSSGNTIYF.

The rearrangement uses TRBV13 and TRBJ2-5; 10 bases align to TRBD1. CDR1 PRHDT and CDR2 FYEKMQ come from the germline V gene (reference sequence). There are 17 residues in the CDR3. V was pared by 1 base and J by 5 bases, with 10 bases of the junction left unmatched. CDR3 region: CASSLVAETGGIETQYF. The CDR3 bases are TGTGCCAGCAGCTTAGTTGCGGAGACAGGGGGCATCGAGACCCAGTACTTC.

This clone has only one observation. This chain connects TRBV5-7 to TRBJ2-1, with 7 bases identical to TRBD2. TRBV5-7 is reported as an ORF; its role is uncertain. V was clipped by 5 bases and J by 0 bases; unmatched bases: 14. There are 18 residues in the CDR3. CDR3 sequence: CASRKTRDYTPSYNEQFF. DNA for the CDR3: TGTGCCAGCAGGAAAACTAGGGACTACACACCCTCCTACAATGAGCAGTTCTTC.

This chain links TRBV7-3 with TRBJ2-3; D is ambiguous. Germline CDR1 SGHTA, CDR2 FQGTGA. V dropped 1 base and J dropped 3 bases, with 5 bases sitting between them. The CDR3 is made up of 13 amino acids. This CDR3 reads CASSLRETDTQYF. CDR3 coding DNA: TGTGCCAGCAGCTTAAGAGAAACAGATACGCAGTATTTT.